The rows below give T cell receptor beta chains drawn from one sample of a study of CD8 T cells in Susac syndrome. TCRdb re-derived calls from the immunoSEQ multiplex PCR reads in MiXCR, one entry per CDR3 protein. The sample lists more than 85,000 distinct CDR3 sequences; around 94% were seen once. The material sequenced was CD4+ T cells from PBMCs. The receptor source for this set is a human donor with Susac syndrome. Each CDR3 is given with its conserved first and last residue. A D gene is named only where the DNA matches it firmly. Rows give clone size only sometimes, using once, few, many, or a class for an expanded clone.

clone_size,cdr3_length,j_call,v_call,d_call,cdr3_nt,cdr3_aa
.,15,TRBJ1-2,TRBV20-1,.,TGCAGTGCTAGAGATAATGTGGGGGGTGTCTATGGCTACACCTTC,CSARDNVGGVYGYTF
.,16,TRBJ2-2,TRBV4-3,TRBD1,TGCGCCAGCAGCCCGGAAGGACAGGGGAACACCGGGGAGCTGTTTTTT,CASSPEGQGNTGELFF
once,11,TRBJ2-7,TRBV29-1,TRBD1,TGCAGCGGGCGACAGGGAAGCGAGCAGTACTTC,CSGRQGSEQYF
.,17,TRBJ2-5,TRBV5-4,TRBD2,TGTGCCAGCAGCCCGCGTTCCGGGACTAAATATCAAGAGACCCAGTACTTC,CASSPRSGTKYQETQYF
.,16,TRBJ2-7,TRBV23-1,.,TGCGCCAGCAGTCAATCGAGTAGCCCCATAACCTACGAGCAGTACTTC,CASSQSSSPITYEQYF
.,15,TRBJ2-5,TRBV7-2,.,TGTGCCAGCAGCTTAGAGTTTGTTGACCAAGAGACCCAGTACTTC,CASSLEFVDQETQYF
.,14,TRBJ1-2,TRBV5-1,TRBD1,TGCGCCAGCAGCTTGGGGACAGGGGGCCAAGGCTACACCTTC,CASSLGTGGQGYTF
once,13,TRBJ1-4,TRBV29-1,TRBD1,TGCAGCGTCCGGACAGGGGCTAATGAAAAACTGTTTTTT,CSVRTGANEKLFF
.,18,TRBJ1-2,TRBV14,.,TGTGCCAGCAGCCAAGATCGTTTGAAAACCCGGCTTAACTATGGCTACACCTTC,CASSQDRLKTRLNYGYTF
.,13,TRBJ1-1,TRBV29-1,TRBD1,TGCAGCGTTGCAGGGCCCACAGGGGCTGAAGCTTTCTTT,CSVAGPTGAEAFF
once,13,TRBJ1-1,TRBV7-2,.,TGTGCCAGCAGCTTAGTCCGCGGTGGGGGAGCTTTCTTT,CASSLVRGGGAFF
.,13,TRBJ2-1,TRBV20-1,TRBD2,TGCAGTGCTAGCATGGGTAGCGGGGGGGAGCAGTTCTTC,CSASMGSGGEQFF
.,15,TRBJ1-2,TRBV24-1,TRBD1,TGTGCCACCAGTGATTTGACCGGGACAGGATATGGCTACACCTTC,CATSDLTGTGYGYTF
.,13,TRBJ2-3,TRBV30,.,TGTGCCTGGAGTGTTAGAGAAGCGGATACGCAGTATTTT,CAWSVREADTQYF
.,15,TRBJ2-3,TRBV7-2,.,TGTGCCAGCAGCTTGGGGGGCCCAGGGACCGATACGCAGTATTTT,CASSLGGPGTDTQYF
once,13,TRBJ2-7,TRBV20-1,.,TGCAGTGGACACGGGAGATACTCCTACGAGCAGTACTTC,CSGHGRYSYEQYF
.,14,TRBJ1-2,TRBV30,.,TGTGCCTGGAATGGACAGATAAACAACTATGGCTACACCTTC,CAWNGQINNYGYTF
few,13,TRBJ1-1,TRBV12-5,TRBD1,TGTGCTAGTGGTATCACAGGGGGCACTGAAGCTTTCTTT,CASGITGGTEAFF
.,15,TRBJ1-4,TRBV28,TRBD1,TGTGCCAGCAGTCCCCCGGGACAGTCGTCTGAAAAACTGTTTTTT,CASSPPGQSSEKLFF
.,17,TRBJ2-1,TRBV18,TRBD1,TGTGCCAGCTCACCGTCGACAGGGGATAGCTCCTACAATGAGCAGTTCTTC,CASSPSTGDSSYNEQFF
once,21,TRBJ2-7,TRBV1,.,TGCACCAGCAGCCGTGGGGACAGGGGAGTGGAGACTACCCGCAGCTCCTACGAGCAGTACTTC,CTSSRGDRGVETTRSSYEQYF
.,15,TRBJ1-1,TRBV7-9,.,TGTGCCAGCAGCTCTTTAGCAGGGGTAAACACTGAAGCTTTCTTT,CASSSLAGVNTEAFF
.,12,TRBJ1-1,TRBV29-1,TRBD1,TGCAGCTCCGGGACAGGGGATTCCGAAGCTTTCTTT,CSSGTGDSEAFF
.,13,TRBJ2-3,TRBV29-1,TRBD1,TGCAGCGTTCTGGACAGGGGTACAGATACGCAGTATTTT,CSVLDRGTDTQYF
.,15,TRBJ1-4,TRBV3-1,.,TGTGCCAGCAGCCCCAGGGCCCCAGAAGTCGAAAAACTGTTTTTT,CASSPRAPEVEKLFF
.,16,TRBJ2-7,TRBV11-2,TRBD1,TGTGCCAGCAGCTTGGACCTACAGGGGGCTTTGGACGAGCAGTACTTC,CASSLDLQGALDEQYF
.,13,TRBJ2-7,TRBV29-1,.,TGCAGCGTTGAGGCTGCCCTAACCTACGAGCAGTACTTC,CSVEAALTYEQYF
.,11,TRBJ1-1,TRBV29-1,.,TGCAGCGTTGTTCGGGGGGCTGAAGCTTTCTTT,CSVVRGAEAFF
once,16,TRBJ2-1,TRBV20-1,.,TGCAGTGCTAGAGATATGAGACAGGGAGGATTATATGAGCAGTTCTTC,CSARDMRQGGLYEQFF
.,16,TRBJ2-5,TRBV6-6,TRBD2,TGTGCCAGCAGTTACCGGCGGCTAGCGGGGGGAGAGACCCAGTACTTC,CASSYRRLAGGETQYF
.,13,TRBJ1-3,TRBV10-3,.,TGTGCCATCAGACAGCCCTCTGGAAACACCATATATTTT,CAIRQPSGNTIYF
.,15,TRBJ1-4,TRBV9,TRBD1,TGTGCCAGCAGCTTCAGGACAGGTCGTAATGAAAAACTGTTTTTT,CASSFRTGRNEKLFF
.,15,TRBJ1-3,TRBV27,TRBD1,TGTGCCAGCTCGAGGGGGCTACACACGGGAAACACCATATATTTT,CASSRGLHTGNTIYF
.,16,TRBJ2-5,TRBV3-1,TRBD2,TGTGCCAGCAGCCAAGATTTAGCGGGCCACCCCGAGACCCAGTACTTC,CASSQDLAGHPETQYF
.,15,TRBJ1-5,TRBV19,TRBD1,TGTGCCAGTAGAACGAAACAGGGGTTAGGTCAGCCCCAGCATTTT,CASRTKQGLGQPQHF
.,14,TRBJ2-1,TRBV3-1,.,TGTGCCAGCAGCCAAGATCCGGCGGACCGAGAGCAGTTCTTC,CASSQDPADREQFF
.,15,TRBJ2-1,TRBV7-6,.,TGTGCCAGCAGCTTTCAGGCTACTTCCTACAATGAGCAGTTCTTC,CASSFQATSYNEQFF
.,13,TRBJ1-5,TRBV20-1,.,TGCAGTGCAGAGGGGGGGGTCGGCCAGCCCCAGCATTTT,CSAEGGVGQPQHF
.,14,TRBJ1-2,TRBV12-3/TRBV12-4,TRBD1,TGTGCCAGCAGGAAAGGGACAGACAACTATGGCTACACCTTC,CASRKGTDNYGYTF
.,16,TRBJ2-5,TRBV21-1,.,TGTGCCAGCAGCACCTGGAGGCACGCGGCGGGAGAGACCCAGTACTTC,CASSTWRHAAGETQYF